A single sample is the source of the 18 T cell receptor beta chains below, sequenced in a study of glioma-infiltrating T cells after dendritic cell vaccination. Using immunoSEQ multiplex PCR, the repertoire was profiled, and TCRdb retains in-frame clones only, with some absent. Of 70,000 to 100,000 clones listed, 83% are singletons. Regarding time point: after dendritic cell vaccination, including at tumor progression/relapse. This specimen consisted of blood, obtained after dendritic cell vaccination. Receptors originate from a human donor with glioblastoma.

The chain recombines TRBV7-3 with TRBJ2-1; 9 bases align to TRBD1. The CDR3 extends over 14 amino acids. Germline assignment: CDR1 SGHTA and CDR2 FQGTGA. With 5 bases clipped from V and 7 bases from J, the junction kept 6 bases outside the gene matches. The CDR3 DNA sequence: TGTGCCAGCAGCCTGCCGGGACAGGGAAATGAGCAGTTCTTC. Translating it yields CASSLPGQGNEQFF.

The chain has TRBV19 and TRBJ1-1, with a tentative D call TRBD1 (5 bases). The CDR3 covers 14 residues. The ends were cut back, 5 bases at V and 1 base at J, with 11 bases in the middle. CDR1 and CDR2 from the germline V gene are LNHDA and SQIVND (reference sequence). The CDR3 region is CASSSIGGNTEAFF. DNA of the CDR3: TGTGCCAGTAGTTCGATCGGGGGGAACACTGAAGCTTTCTTT.

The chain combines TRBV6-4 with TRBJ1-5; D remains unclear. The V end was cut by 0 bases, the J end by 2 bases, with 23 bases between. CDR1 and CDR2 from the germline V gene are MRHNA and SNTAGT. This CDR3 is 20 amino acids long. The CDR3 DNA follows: TGTGCCAGCAGTGACTCCGCCGAAGGGAGCCTTACCCTCGGCAATCAGCCCCAGCATTTT. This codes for CASSDSAEGSLTLGNQPQHF.

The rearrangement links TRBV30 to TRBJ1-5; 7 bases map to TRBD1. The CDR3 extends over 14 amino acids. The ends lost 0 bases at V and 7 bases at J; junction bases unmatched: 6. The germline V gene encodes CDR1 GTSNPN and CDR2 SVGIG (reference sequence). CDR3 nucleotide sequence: TGTGCCTGGAGTGTAAAGGGGGCAGGGCAGCCCCAGCATTTT. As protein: CAWSVKGAGQPQHF.

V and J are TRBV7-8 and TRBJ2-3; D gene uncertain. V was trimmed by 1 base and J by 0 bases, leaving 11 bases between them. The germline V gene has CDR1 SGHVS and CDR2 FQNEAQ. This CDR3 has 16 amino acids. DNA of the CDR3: TGTGCCAGCAGCTTAGAATTGCCAGGTAGCACAGATACGCAGTATTTT. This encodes CASSLELPGSTDTQYF.

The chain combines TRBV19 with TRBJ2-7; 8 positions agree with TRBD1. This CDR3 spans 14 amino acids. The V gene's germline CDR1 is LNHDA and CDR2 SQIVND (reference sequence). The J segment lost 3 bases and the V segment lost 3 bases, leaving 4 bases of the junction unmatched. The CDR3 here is CASSIRQGIYEQYF. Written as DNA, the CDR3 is TGTGCCAGTAGTATCCGACAGGGGATCTACGAGCAGTACTTC. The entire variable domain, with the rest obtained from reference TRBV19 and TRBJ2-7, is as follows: DGGITQSPKYLFRKEGQNVTLSCEQNLNHDAMYWYRQDPGQGLRLIYYSQIVNDFQKGDIAEGYSVSREKKESFPLTVTSAQKNPTAFYLCASSIRQGIYEQYFGPGTRLTVT.

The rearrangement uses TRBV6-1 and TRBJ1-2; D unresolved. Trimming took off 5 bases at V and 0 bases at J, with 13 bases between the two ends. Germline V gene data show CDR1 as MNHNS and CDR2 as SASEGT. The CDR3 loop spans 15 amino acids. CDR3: CASSSPSGANYGYTF. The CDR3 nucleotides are TGTGCCAGCAGTTCCCCATCCGGGGCTAACTATGGCTACACCTTC.

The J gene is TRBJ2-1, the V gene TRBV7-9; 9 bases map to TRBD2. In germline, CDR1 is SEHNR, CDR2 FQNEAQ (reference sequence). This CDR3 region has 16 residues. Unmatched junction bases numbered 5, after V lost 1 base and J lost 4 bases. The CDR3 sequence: CASSLGQGLAYNEQFF. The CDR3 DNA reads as TGTGCCAGCAGCTTAGGACAGGGACTAGCTTACAATGAGCAGTTCTTC.

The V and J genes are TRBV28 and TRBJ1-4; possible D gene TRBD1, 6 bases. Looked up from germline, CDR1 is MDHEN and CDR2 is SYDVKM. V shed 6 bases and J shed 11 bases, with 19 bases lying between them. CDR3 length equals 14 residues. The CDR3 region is CASSPRDISEKLFF. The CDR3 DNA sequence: TGTGCCAGCAGCCCTCGGGACATCTCCGAGAAACTGTTTTTT.

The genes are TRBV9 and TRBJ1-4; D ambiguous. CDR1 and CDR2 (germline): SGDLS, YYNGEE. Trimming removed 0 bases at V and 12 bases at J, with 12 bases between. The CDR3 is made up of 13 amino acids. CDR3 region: CASSVVAECELFF. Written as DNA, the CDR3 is TGTGCCAGCAGCGTAGTAGCCGAATGTGAACTGTTTTTT.

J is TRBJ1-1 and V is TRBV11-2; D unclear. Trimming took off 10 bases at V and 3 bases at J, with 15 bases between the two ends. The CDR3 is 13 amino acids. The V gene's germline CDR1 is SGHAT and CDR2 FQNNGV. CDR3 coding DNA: TGTGCCACCTCCCCGATCCAGTACACTGAAGCTTTCTTT. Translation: CATSPIQYTEAFF.

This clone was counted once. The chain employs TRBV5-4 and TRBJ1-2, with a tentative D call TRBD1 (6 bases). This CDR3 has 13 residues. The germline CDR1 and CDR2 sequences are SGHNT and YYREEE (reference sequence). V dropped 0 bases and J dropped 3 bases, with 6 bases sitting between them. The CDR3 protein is CASSLDRDYGYTF. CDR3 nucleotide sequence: TGTGCCAGCAGCTTGGACAGGGACTATGGCTACACCTTC.

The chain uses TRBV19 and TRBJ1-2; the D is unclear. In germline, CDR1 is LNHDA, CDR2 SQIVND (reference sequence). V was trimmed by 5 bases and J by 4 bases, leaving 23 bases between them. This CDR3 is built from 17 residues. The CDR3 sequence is CASSGLVANRKTYGYTF. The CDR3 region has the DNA TGTGCCAGTAGTGGACTGGTGGCAAATCGAAAGACCTATGGCTACACCTTC.

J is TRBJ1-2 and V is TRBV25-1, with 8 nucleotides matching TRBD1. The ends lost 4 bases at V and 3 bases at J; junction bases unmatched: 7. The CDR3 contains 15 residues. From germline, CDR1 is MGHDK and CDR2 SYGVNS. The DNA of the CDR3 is TGTGCCAGCAGTGGTTCGACAGGGGATGACTATGGCTACACCTTC. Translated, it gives CASSGSTGDDYGYTF.

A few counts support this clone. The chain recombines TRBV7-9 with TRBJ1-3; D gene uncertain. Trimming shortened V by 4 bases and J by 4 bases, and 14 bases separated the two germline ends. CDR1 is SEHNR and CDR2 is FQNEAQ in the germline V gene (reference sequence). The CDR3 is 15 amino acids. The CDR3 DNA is TGTGCCAGCAGCTCCGCTGGGAGGTTGGGAAACACCATATATTTT. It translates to CASSSAGRLGNTIYF.

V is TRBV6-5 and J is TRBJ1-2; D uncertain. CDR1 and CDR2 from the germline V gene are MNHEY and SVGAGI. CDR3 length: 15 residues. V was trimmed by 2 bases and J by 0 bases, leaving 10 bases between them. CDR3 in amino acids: CASSYRRSTNYGYTF. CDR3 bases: TGTGCCAGCAGTTACCGGAGGAGTACTAACTATGGCTACACCTTC.

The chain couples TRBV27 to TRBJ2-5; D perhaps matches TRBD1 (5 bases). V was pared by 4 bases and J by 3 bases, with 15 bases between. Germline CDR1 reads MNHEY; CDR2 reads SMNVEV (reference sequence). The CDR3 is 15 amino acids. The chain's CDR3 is CASSSPGQGEETQYF. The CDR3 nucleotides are TGTGCCAGCAGTTCCCCCGGGCAGGGTGAAGAGACCCAGTACTTC.

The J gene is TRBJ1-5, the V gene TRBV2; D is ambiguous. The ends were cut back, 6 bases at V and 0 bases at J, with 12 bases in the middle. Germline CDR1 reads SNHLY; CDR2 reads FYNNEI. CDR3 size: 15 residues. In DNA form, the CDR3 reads TGTGCCAGCAGGGAGACGCGGAATAGCAATCAGCCCCAGCATTTT. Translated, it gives CASRETRNSNQPQHF.